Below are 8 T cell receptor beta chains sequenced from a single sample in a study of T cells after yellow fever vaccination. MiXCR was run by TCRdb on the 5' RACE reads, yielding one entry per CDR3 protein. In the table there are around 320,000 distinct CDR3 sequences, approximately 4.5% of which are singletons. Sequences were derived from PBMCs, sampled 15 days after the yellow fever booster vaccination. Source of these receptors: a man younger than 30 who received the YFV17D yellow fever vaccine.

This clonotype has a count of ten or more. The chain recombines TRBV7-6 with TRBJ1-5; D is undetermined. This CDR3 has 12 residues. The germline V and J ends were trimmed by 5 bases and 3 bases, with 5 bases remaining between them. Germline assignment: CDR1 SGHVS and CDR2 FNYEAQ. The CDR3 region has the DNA TGTGCCAGCAGCCCCCCCAATCAGCCCCAGCATTTT. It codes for CASSPPNQPQHF.

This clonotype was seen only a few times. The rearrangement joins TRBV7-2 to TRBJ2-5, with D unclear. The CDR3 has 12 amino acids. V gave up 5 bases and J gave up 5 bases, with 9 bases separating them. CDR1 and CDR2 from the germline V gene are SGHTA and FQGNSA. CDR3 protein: CASSVLLETQYF. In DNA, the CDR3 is TGTGCCAGCAGCGTGCTACTGGAGACCCAGTACTTC.

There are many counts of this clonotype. The CDR3, as DNA: TGCAGCGCGACGGCAGGGGTAGGCGAGCAGTACTTC. Protein sequence: CSATAGVGEQYF. The chain carries TRBV29-1 and TRBJ2-7, with D possibly being TRBD1 (6 bases). Trimming removed 7 bases from V and 6 bases from J, with 16 bases in between. Germline V gene sequence: CDR1 SQVTM, CDR2 ANQGSEA. The length of the CDR3 is 12 residues.

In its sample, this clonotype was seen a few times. The CDR3: CASSPRPNTEAFF. The CDR3 DNA follows: TGTGCCAGCAGCCCTCGGCCGAACACTGAAGCTTTCTTT. J is TRBJ1-1 and V is TRBV7-2; D remains ambiguous. V lost 5 bases, J lost 1 base, and 8 bases lay in between. The germline V gene encodes CDR1 SGHTA and CDR2 FQGNSA. CDR3 length equals 13 residues.

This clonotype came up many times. The CDR3 DNA follows: TGTGCCAGCACGGCCGCGGGGGGCACAGAGACCCAGTACTTC. Amino acid sequence: CASTAAGGTETQYF. This chain uses TRBV7-9 with TRBJ2-5; TRBD2 matches at 8 bases. CDR1 and CDR2 (germline): SEHNR, FQNEAQ (reference sequence). Unmatched junction bases numbered 8, after V lost 7 bases and J lost 4 bases. There are 14 residues in the CDR3.

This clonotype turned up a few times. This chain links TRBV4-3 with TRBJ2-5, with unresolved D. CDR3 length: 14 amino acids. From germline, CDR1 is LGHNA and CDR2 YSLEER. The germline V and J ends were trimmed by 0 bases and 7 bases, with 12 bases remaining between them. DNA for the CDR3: TGCGCCAGCAGCCAAGAATTCGGGTTAGGGACCCAGTACTTC. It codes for CASSQEFGLGTQYF.

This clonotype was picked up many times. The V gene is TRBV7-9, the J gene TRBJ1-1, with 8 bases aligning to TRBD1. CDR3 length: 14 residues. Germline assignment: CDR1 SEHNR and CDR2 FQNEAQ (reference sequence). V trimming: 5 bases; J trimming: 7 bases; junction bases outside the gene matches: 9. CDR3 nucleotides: TGTGCCAGCAGCATATTACAGGGGGGACTTGAAGCTTTCTTT. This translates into CASSILQGGLEAFF.

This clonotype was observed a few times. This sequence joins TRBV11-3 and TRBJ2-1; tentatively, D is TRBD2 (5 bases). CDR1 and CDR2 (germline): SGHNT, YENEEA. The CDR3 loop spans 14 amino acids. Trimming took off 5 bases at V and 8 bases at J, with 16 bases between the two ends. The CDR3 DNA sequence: TGTGCCAGCAGCCCCGGACTCCGGCCGGATGAGCAGTTCTTC. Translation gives CASSPGLRPDEQFF.